This T cell receptor beta chain emerged from a study of T cells in tumors after PD-1 blockade. Findings of the study overall: Blood contained about 40% of the tumor's TCR clonotypes.

Germline loops: CDR1 KGHDR, CDR2 SFDVKD. The CDR3 loop spans 19 amino acids. Genomic DNA template from tumor biopsies or peripheral blood, roughly 550 ng to 6,004 ng input. To note about this clone: The antigen is unknown. One end of the junction is discordant with germline, which a read error may explain.

Produced via immunoSEQ multiplex PCR; TCRdb's table is partial and in-frame only. The sample includes tens of thousands of clones, roughly 78% of them seen just once. This chain uses TRBV24-1 with TRBJ2-1, with TRBD2 as a possible D gene (7 bases). This sequence was found in a human donor with basal cell carcinoma. Sequenced material: PBMCs, taken before anti-PD-1 treatment. For the CDR3, the DNA is TGTCCCACCTGTTATGGGGGGGCGGGGGTGGGGAGCTCCTACAATGAGCAGTTCTTC. It yields the protein CPTCYGGAGVGSSYNEQFF.